Listed here are 8 T cell receptor beta chains from one sample, sequenced in a study of cytomegalovirus exposure and HLA in healthy donors. 13 Jbeta primers and 60 Vbeta primers were used for the PCR. Sequenced by immunoSEQ multiplex PCR; TCRdb stores in-frame clones only, minus some. The data contain 200,000 to 250,000 clones, 65% to 80% of them seen just once; the ten biggest clones take up less than 2%. Material: PBMCs. The receptors derive from a man aged 50 to 60 in good health and CMV-seronegative.

This clone was counted between two and nine times. The chain is built from TRBV19 and TRBJ1-1; a possible D gene is TRBD1 (5 bases). Germline assignment: CDR1 LNHDA and CDR2 SQIVND (reference sequence). This CDR3 contains 13 residues. With 6 bases removed from V and 2 bases from J, the gap between germline ends came to 10 bases. The CDR3 reads CASSWGGNTEAFF. The CDR3 coding sequence is TGTGCCAGTAGCTGGGGGGGAAACACTGAAGCTTTCTTT.

The CDR3 sequence: CASSQGPGLAGKRSYEQYF. The DNA for the CDR3 is TGTGCCAGCAGCCAGGGGCCGGGACTAGCGGGCAAGCGCTCCTACGAGCAGTACTTC. V and J are TRBV4-2 and TRBJ2-7; TRBD2 matches at 12 bases. Germline CDR1 is LGHNA and CDR2 is YNFKEQ. V shed 3 bases and J 0 bases; nucleotides not matched to a gene: 12. This CDR3 spans 19 amino acids.

This clone appeared once. The rearrangement links TRBV6-5 to TRBJ1-1; 9 nucleotides agree with TRBD1. This CDR3 spans 14 amino acids. V dropped 6 bases and J dropped 2; count of bases not matched to a gene: 4. Germline V gene data show CDR1 as MNHEY and CDR2 as SVGAGI. The CDR3: CASRRTGANTEAFF. Written as DNA, the CDR3 is TGTGCCAGCAGACGGACAGGGGCAAACACTGAAGCTTTCTTT.

The CDR3 DNA is TGTGCCAGCAGTTTATTGGGACTAGCATTTTCGGATACGCAGTATTTT. This codes for CASSLLGLAFSDTQYF. The chain joins TRBV27 to TRBJ2-3; 9 nucleotides match TRBD2. This CDR3 has 16 amino acids. V trimming: 1 base; J trimming: 6 bases; junction bases outside the gene matches: 8. Looked up from germline, CDR1 is MNHEY and CDR2 is SMNVEV (reference sequence).

The rearrangement joins TRBV4-1 to TRBJ2-2; TRBD1 is a possible D gene (6 bases). The CDR3 is 17 amino acids. Trimming left V 2 bases short and J 1 base short, with 14 bases between. Per germline, CDR1 MGHRA and CDR2 YSYEKL. The CDR3 loop is CASSQRTVTGNTGELFF. For the CDR3, the DNA is TGCGCCAGCAGCCAACGGACCGTGACAGGGAACACCGGGGAGCTGTTTTTT.

This rearrangement joins TRBV28 to TRBJ2-6; the D is unclear. This CDR3 is 14 amino acids long. The germline V gene has CDR1 MDHEN and CDR2 SYDVKM. V was trimmed by 10 bases and J by 2 bases, leaving 12 bases between them. The CDR3, as DNA: TGTGCCACCAAATTAGCCCCTGGGGCCAACGTCCTGACTTTC. It codes for CATKLAPGANVLTF.

In regard to this clone: The same CDR3 arises from other DNA sequences in this sample as well. The J gene is TRBJ2-5, the V gene TRBV5-1, with a weak D call TRBD1 (6 bases). Trimming removed 0 bases from V and 2 bases from J, with 8 bases in between. Germline V gene sequence: CDR1 SGHRS, CDR2 YFSETQ. This CDR3 is built from 14 residues. The CDR3 loop is CASSLGGQQETQYF. The CDR3 DNA reads TGCGCCAGCAGCTTGGGTGGACAGCAAGAGACCCAGTACTTC.

A remark on this clone: Mismatch with germline at one junction end may stem from a read error. The rearrangement links TRBV27 to TRBJ2-3, with TRBD2 identical over 11 bases. Germline-derived CDR1 and CDR2 are MNHEY and SMNVEV (reference sequence). The CDR3 consists of 15 residues. CDR3 coding DNA: TGCCTGGTAGGCGGGACTAGCGGAAACACAGATACGCAGTATTTT. It yields the protein CLVGGTSGNTDTQYF.